Shown below are 17 T cell receptor beta chains from a single sample sequenced in a study of shared clonotypes between healthy human individuals. Terminally differentiated effector memory CD45RA+ cells were left out of the naive CD8 fraction, which was CD45RO-negative and positively selected for CCR7. Sequencing was performed with immunoSEQ multiplex PCR; in TCRdb, only in-frame clones are kept and a portion is missing. The profile covers about 750,000 clones, with 92% appearing a single time and 20% to 30% taken by the ten largest. Sequencing input: naive CD8+ T cells sorted from blood. Source of these receptors: a man aged 30-40 years in good health.

The chain has TRBV7-2 and TRBJ2-7, with TRBD2 as a possible D gene (5 bases). The CDR3 runs to 17 residues. The germline V gene encodes CDR1 SGHTA and CDR2 FQGNSA. V lost 0 bases and J 3 bases, leaving 18 bases between the germline ends. DNA of the CDR3: TGTGCCAGCAGCTTAGCGCGAGGAACCGACGGGGACTACGAGCAGTACTTC. This codes for CASSLARGTDGDYEQYF.

The V call is TRBV10-3, the J call TRBJ1-4; 7 bases match TRBD1. Germline CDR1 ENHRY, CDR2 SYGVKD. Germline trimming cut 3 bases from V and 8 bases from J; bases unmatched to any gene: 12. This CDR3 has 16 residues. In DNA form, the CDR3 reads TGTGCCATCAGTGACGCCACAGGGGAAAATCGGGAAAAACTGTTTTTT. Translated: CAISDATGENREKLFF.

V and J are TRBV5-1 and TRBJ2-5; 8 bases match TRBD2. The length of the CDR3 is 16 residues. Germline CDR1 and CDR2: SGHRS and YFSETQ. After removal of 0 bases from V and 5 bases from J, the junction contained 9 bases not matched to a gene. The CDR3: CASSLASGPVGETQYF. In DNA, the CDR3 is TGCGCCAGCAGCTTGGCTAGCGGGCCTGTAGGGGAGACCCAGTACTTC.

This rearrangement joins TRBV27 to TRBJ2-5, with a possible D match to TRBD2 (6 bases). With the DNA end fitting TRBJ2-7 better, the J assignment may be wrong. The CDR3 sequence is 14 residues long. The germline gives CDR1 MNHEY, CDR2 SMNVEV (reference sequence). The CDR3 DNA is TGTGCCAGCACAAACTACGGGAGACCCTACGAGCAGTACTTC. It is translated as CASTNYGRPYEQYF.

The chain links TRBV27 to TRBJ2-3, with 9 bases identical to TRBD1. Unmatched junction bases numbered 16, after V lost 6 bases and J lost 0 bases. The CDR3 consists of 19 residues. Germline CDR1 and CDR2: MNHEY and SMNVEV (reference sequence). The CDR3 spells CASSHYRGRGGPSTDTQYF. The CDR3 DNA sequence: TGTGCCAGCAGCCATTACAGGGGGCGCGGGGGTCCTAGCACAGATACGCAGTATTTT.

The genes are TRBV10-2 and TRBJ2-7, with D tentatively TRBD2 (6 bases). This CDR3 spans 15 amino acids. In germline, CDR1 is WSHSY, CDR2 SAAADI. The V and J ends lost 2 bases and 6 bases respectively, with 17 bases between them. The DNA of the CDR3 is TGCGCCAGCAGTGAGATGACTAGTCGGTCGGCCGAGCAGTACTTC. Protein sequence: CASSEMTSRSAEQYF.

The chain recombines TRBV4-1 with TRBJ2-3; D unclear. Germline CDR1 is MGHRA and CDR2 is YSYEKL. The CDR3 extends over 12 amino acids. Trimming took 6 bases from V and 2 from J, leaving 6 bases between them. The CDR3 bases are TGCGCCAGCAGTGGCTACACAGATACGCAGTATTTT. Its translation is CASSGYTDTQYF.

The chain links TRBV2 to TRBJ2-3; D is possibly TRBD2 (5 bases). The germline V and J ends were trimmed by 3 bases and 3 bases, with 13 bases remaining between them. The CDR3 runs to 15 residues. The germline CDR1 and CDR2 sequences are SNHLY and FYNNEI. The CDR3 here is CASSDKFGETDTQYF. CDR3 bases: TGTGCCAGCAGTGATAAGTTCGGGGAGACAGATACGCAGTATTTT.

CDR3 coding DNA: TGTGCCAGCAGGTTCCAAGGGGCTGGGGCCAACGTCCTGACTTTC. It is translated as CASRFQGAGANVLTF. The genes are TRBV5-4 and TRBJ2-6; a possible D gene is TRBD1 (5 bases). V lost 5 bases to trimming and J lost 2 bases, with 11 bases between them. Germline-derived CDR1 and CDR2 are SGHNT and YYREEE (reference sequence). The CDR3 is 15 amino acids.

With respect to this clone: The same CDR3 arises from other DNA sequences in this sample as well. The chain uses TRBV27 and TRBJ2-7; D may be TRBD1 or TRBD2 (5 bases each). Looked up from germline, CDR1 is MNHEY and CDR2 is SMNVEV (reference sequence). The CDR3 runs to 16 residues. V lost 4 bases, J lost 2 bases, and 18 bases lay in between. This CDR3 reads CASSSSSGTVTYEQYF. CDR3 nucleotides: TGTGCCAGCAGTTCATCTTCCGGGACGGTGACCTACGAGCAGTACTTC.

The chain links TRBV6-5 to TRBJ2-7; D perhaps matches TRBD2 (6 bases). The CDR3 covers 15 residues. Germline loops: CDR1 MNHEY, CDR2 SVGAGI. Trimming removed 8 bases at V and 0 bases at J, with 17 bases between. CDR3 bases: TGTGCCAGCCGGACGGGGGACGCAAGCTCCTACGAGCAGTACTTC. Its translation: CASRTGDASSYEQYF.

The V and J genes are TRBV7-9 and TRBJ2-1; possibly TRBD2 for D (5 bases). The V gene lost 7 bases and the J gene lost 9 bases, with 10 bases spanning the gap. Germline CDR1 reads SEHNR; CDR2 reads FQNEAQ (reference sequence). The CDR3 spans 11 residues. The chain's CDR3 is CASNREGEQFF. The CDR3 nucleotides are TGTGCCAGCAACCGAGAGGGTGAGCAGTTCTTC.

The chain uses TRBV10-3 and TRBJ2-3; D uncertain. The CDR3 has 17 residues. CDR1 ENHRY and CDR2 SYGVKD come from the germline V gene. Deletions cut 0 bases from V and 2 bases from J, with 15 bases between. The CDR3 loop reads CAISESMPGPTTDTQYF. DNA for the CDR3: TGTGCCATCAGTGAGTCGATGCCCGGGCCCACCACAGATACGCAGTATTTT.

This chain connects TRBV5-1 to TRBJ2-1; 8 nucleotides align to TRBD2. Germline V gives CDR1 SGHRS, CDR2 YFSETQ. With 4 bases clipped from V and 5 bases from J, the junction kept 17 bases outside the gene matches. The CDR3 consists of 18 residues. This CDR3 reads CASSPRGGPRLDNNEQFF. The CDR3 DNA reads TGCGCCAGCAGCCCTCGGGGGGGACCCCGGCTGGATAACAATGAGCAGTTCTTC.

This CDR3 reads CSVEDLTPQETQYF. CDR3 bases: TGCAGCGTTGAAGATCTGACACCTCAAGAGACCCAGTACTTC. V gene TRBV29-1 combines with J gene TRBJ2-5; D gene ambiguous. Germline loops: CDR1 SQVTM, CDR2 ANQGSEA. V lost 0 bases, J lost 2 bases, and 10 bases lay in between. This CDR3 comprises 14 residues.

The CDR3 sequence: CASSQRASDEQYF. Written as DNA, the CDR3 is TGCGCCAGCAGCCAGCGAGCTAGCGACGAGCAGTACTTC. This chain joins TRBV4-1 and TRBJ2-7; D perhaps matches TRBD2 (6 bases). Germline V gene sequence: CDR1 MGHRA, CDR2 YSYEKL. The CDR3 extends over 13 amino acids. Between the trimmed V and J ends, which lost 3 bases and 5 bases, there was a span of 11 bases.

The chain has TRBV15 and TRBJ1-1; D may be TRBD1 (5 bases). The CDR3 is 15 amino acids. The germline V gene encodes CDR1 LNHNV and CDR2 YYDKDF (reference sequence). The V and J ends lost 3 bases and 1 base respectively, with 12 bases between them. The CDR3 reads CATSSERGGNTEAFF. The CDR3 DNA reads TGTGCCACCAGCAGCGAAAGGGGCGGGAACACTGAAGCTTTCTTT.